These 15 T cell receptor beta chains were all obtained from the same sample, sequenced in a study of T cell responses to AZD1222 COVID-19 vaccine. Generated by immunoSEQ multiplex PCR, the TCRdb table keeps only in-frame clones and is missing some. The table records about 150,000 clones, 80% to 90% of them present only once. The sample consisted of peripheral blood, taken on day 0 of MenACWY control vaccination. All receptors derive from an adult in good health.

V is TRBV7-9 and J is TRBJ2-7; D not resolved. This CDR3 is 16 amino acids long. The ends were cut back, 3 bases at V and 0 bases at J, with 15 bases in the middle. Per the germline V gene, CDR1 is SEHNR and CDR2 is FQNEAQ (reference sequence). For the CDR3, the DNA is TGTGCCAGCAGCTTTAAGGTTGAGCTAAGCTCCTACGAGCAGTACTTC. This sequence encodes CASSFKVELSSYEQYF.

J is TRBJ2-3 and V is TRBV7-3; tentative D call: TRBD2 (6 bases). V gave up 2 bases and J gave up 5 bases, with 14 bases separating them. The CDR3 totals 15 residues. Germline CDR1 SGHTA, CDR2 FQGTGA. The CDR3 coding sequence is TGTGCCAGCAGCTTACGTGGAGGGCGGGAAGATACGCAGTATTTT. Translated: CASSLRGGREDTQYF.

This clone was counted a few times. The genes are TRBV4-1 and TRBJ1-5; D gene uncertain. There are 17 residues in the CDR3. Germline CDR1 and CDR2: MGHRA and YSYEKL. V lost 0 bases to trimming and J lost 5 bases, with 17 bases between them. The CDR3 sequence: CASSQEGSARGYQPQHF. As DNA, the CDR3 is TGCGCCAGCAGCCAAGAAGGGTCGGCCCGGGGATATCAGCCCCAGCATTTT.

The chain combines TRBV27 with TRBJ2-2; TRBD1 matches at 7 bases. V lost 3 bases and J lost 4; bases outside the gene matches: 5. Germline loops: CDR1 MNHEY, CDR2 SMNVEV (reference sequence). This CDR3 has 15 amino acids. The CDR3 nucleotides read TGTGCCAGCAGTTTTCTCCGGGACAGCACCGGGGAGCTGTTTTTT. Translation: CASSFLRDSTGELFF.

DNA of the CDR3: TGTGCCAGCAGCACCAGGGTCATCACTGAAGCTTTCTTT. Translation: CASSTRVITEAFF. The gene calls are TRBV6-2 or TRBV6-3 and TRBJ1-1; perhaps TRBD1 as D (5 bases). There are 13 residues in the CDR3. The germline gives CDR1 MNHEY, CDR2 SVGEGT. Trimming stripped 6 bases from V and 4 bases from J, with 12 bases between.

The rearrangement links TRBV28 to TRBJ1-5, with D maybe TRBD1 (6 bases). Germline V gene lookup returns CDR1 MDHEN and CDR2 SYDVKM. The CDR3 is made up of 15 amino acids. Trimming left V 5 bases short and J 6 bases short, with 17 bases between. This chain's CDR3 is CASSPILGGGQPQHF. The CDR3 region has the DNA TGTGCCAGCAGTCCCATTTTAGGGGGGGGTCAGCCCCAGCATTTT.

CDR3 protein: CASSLGIPGNTIYF. The CDR3 DNA follows: TGCGCCAGCAGCTTGGGTATCCCCGGAAACACCATATATTTT. The chain carries TRBV5-1 and TRBJ1-3; unclear D gene. V shed 0 bases and J shed 4 bases, with 8 bases lying between them. Germline V gives CDR1 SGHRS, CDR2 YFSETQ. There are 14 residues in the CDR3.

This clone was detected only once. The rearrangement links TRBV5-8 to TRBJ2-2, with D perhaps TRBD2 (7 bases). The V end was cut by 2 bases, the J end by 2 bases, with 13 bases between. Germline V lookup: CDR1 SGHTS, CDR2 YDEGEE. CDR3 length: 16 amino acids. The CDR3 coding sequence is TGTGCCAGCAGCTTTCTCGGGGGGCAAAACACCGGGGAGCTGTTTTTT. This codes for CASSFLGGQNTGELFF.

This chain joins TRBV28 and TRBJ1-1; D may be TRBD1 (5 bases). CDR3 length: 13 residues. V was pared by 6 bases and J by 0 bases, with 8 bases between. CDR1 MDHEN and CDR2 SYDVKM come from the germline V gene. The CDR3 sequence: CASSSGLNTEAFF. The CDR3 DNA sequence: TGTGCCAGCAGCTCAGGGCTGAACACTGAAGCTTTCTTT.

This clone was recorded once. The chain links TRBV5-1 to TRBJ2-2; D perhaps matches TRBD1 (5 bases). This CDR3 has 18 residues. Trimming took 2 bases from V and 1 from J, leaving 18 bases between them. Germline V lookup: CDR1 SGHRS, CDR2 YFSETQ. In nucleotides, the CDR3 is TGCGCCAGCAGCTTTAGGCCCCCCGTGACAGAGAACACCGGGGAGCTGTTTTTT. Its translation is CASSFRPPVTENTGELFF. The entire variable domain, with the rest obtained from reference TRBV5-1 and TRBJ2-2, is as follows: KAGVTQTPRYLIKTRGQQVTLSCSPISGHRSVSWYQQTPGQGLQFLFEYFSETQRNKGNFPGRFSGRQFSNSRSEMNVSTLELGDSALYLCASSFRPPVTENTGELFFGEGSRLTVL.

The CDR3 sequence is CASNPSSLDQPQHF. Written as DNA, the CDR3 is TGTGCCAGCAACCCAAGCTCTTTGGATCAGCCCCAGCATTTT. The V and J genes are TRBV2 and TRBJ1-5; D remains unclear. Per germline, CDR1 SNHLY and CDR2 FYNNEI. The CDR3 covers 14 residues. V was clipped by 7 bases and J by 5 bases, with 15 bases between them.

The J gene is TRBJ1-2, the V gene TRBV29-1; 7 bases agree with TRBD1. V shed 4 bases and J 2 bases; nucleotides not matched to a gene: 4. Germline loops: CDR1 SQVTM, CDR2 ANQGSEA. The CDR3 is made up of 13 amino acids. The CDR3, as DNA: TGCAGCGTTGGGCGCAGGGGGAACTATGGCTACACCTTC. The encoded protein is CSVGRRGNYGYTF.

This clone was seen only a few times. In the same sample, other DNA sequences code for this CDR3. The gene calls are TRBV18 and TRBJ1-1; perhaps TRBD1 as D (5 bases). Looked up from germline, CDR1 is KGHSH and CDR2 is LQKENI. Trimming removed 1 base at V and 0 bases at J, with 6 bases between. This CDR3 is built from 14 residues. The CDR3 DNA reads TGTGCCAGCTCACCACAGGGGTTGAACACTGAAGCTTTCTTT. The encoded protein is CASSPQGLNTEAFF.

The chain recombines TRBV10-3 with TRBJ1-1; 9 bases are shared with TRBD1. Germline V gene sequence: CDR1 ENHRY, CDR2 SYGVKD. With 7 bases clipped from V and 4 bases from J, the junction kept 7 bases outside the gene matches. The CDR3 contains 14 residues. The CDR3 loop is CAITRDRATTEAFF. For the CDR3, the DNA is TGTGCCATCACTCGGGACAGGGCAACCACTGAAGCTTTCTTT.

This chain uses TRBV5-5 with TRBJ2-3, with 12 nucleotides matching TRBD2. This CDR3 is built from 17 residues. After removal of 4 bases from V and 6 bases from J, the junction contained 12 bases not matched to a gene. Germline lookup yields CDR1 SGHKS and CDR2 YYEKEE (reference sequence). The CDR3 DNA follows: TGTGCCAGCAGCCGATTCACTAGCGGGGGGTTCGGTGATACGCAGTATTTT. Encoded protein: CASSRFTSGGFGDTQYF.